The T cell receptor beta chain under discussion was sequenced for a study of T cells expressing NK-cell markers. For the study at large: Seven sequenced donors out of eight were HCMV-seropositive, one seronegative. Findings of the study overall: There were a handful of donors in whom these clonotypes also led the CD3+CD56-NKG2C+ fraction.

With regard to this clonotype: What it recognizes is unknown.

Libraries used 5'RACE template switching adding universal primer site and UMIs. From the 5' RACE reads, TCRdb lists one entry per CDR3 protein and no DNA. This sample's table has roughly 350,000 distinct CDR3 sequences. This CDR3 is built from 13 residues. Germline-derived CDR1 and CDR2 are DFQATT and SNEGSKA (reference sequence). This receptor was identified in a man aged 18-75 years in good health. V gene TRBV20-1 combines with J gene TRBJ1-4; TCRdb returns TRBD1, unconfirmable since there is no DNA. Sequenced input: blood T cells: a sorted CD56 or NKG2C T cell subset, CD4+ or CD8+ T cells, or bulk PBMC T cells (not recorded which). CDR3 region: CSATNDRGEKLFF.